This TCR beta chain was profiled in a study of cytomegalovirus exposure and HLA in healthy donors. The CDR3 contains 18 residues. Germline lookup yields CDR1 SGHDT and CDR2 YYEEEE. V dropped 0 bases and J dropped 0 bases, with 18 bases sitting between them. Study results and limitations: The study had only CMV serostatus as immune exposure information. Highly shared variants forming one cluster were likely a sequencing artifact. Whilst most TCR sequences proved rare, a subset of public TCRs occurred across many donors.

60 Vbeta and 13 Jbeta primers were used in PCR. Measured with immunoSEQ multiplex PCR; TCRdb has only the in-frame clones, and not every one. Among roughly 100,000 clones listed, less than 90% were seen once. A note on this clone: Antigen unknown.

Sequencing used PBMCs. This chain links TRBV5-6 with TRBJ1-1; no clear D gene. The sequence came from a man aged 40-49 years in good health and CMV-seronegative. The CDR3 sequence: CASSLDQRGWLMNTEAFF. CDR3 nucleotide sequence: TGTGCCAGCAGCTTGGATCAACGAGGCTGGCTCATGAACACTGAAGCTTTCTTT.